One T cell receptor (beta chain) is described in this entry. Other DNA sequences from this sample encode an identical CDR3 as well. This sample stems from a study of OX40 agonist ivuxolimab in advanced cancers. CDR3 length equals 13 residues. Germline trimming cut 6 bases from V and 2 bases from J; bases unmatched to any gene: 4. The germline CDR1 and CDR2 sequences are MNHEY and SMNVEV (reference sequence). Sequencing was performed with immunoSEQ multiplex PCR; in TCRdb, only in-frame clones are kept and a portion is missing. Of 15,000 to 20,000 clones in the sample, approximately 88% were seen once.

The input for sequencing was CD4+ or CD8+ T cells sorted from blood, taken in a trial of the OX40 agonist ivuxolimab. The chain couples TRBV27 to TRBJ2-7; 7 bases match TRBD1. The clonotype comes from an adult with an advanced solid tumor such as melanoma, head and neck, liver or kidney cancer. CDR3 amino acids: CASSWTGPYEQYF. The CDR3 DNA is TGTGCCAGCAGCTGGACAGGTCCCTACGAGCAGTACTTC.